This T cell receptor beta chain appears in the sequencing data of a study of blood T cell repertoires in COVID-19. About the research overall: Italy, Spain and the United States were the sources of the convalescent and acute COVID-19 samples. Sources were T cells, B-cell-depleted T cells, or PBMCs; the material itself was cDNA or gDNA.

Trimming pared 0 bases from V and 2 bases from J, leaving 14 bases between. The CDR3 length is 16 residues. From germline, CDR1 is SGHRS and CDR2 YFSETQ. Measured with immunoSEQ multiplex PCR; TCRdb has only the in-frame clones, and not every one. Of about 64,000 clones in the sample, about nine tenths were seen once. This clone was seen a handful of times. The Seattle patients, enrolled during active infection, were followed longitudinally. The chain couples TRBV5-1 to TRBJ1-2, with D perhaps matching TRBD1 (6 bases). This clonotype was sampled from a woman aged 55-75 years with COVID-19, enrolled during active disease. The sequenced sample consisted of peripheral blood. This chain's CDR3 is CASSLDLGGANYGYTF. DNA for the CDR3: TGCGCCAGCAGCTTGGATCTCGGGGGGGCGAACTATGGCTACACCTTC.